The entry that follows covers one T cell receptor beta chain sequence. No antigen is known for it. The data derive from a study of OX40 agonist ivuxolimab in advanced cancers. Study in general: In this cohort, patients received ivuxolimab, an agonistic anti-OX40 (CD134) antibody. Whole-study results and caveats: At 0.1 to 3.0 mg/kg and by week 6, clonal expansion occurred in CD4+ and CD8+ blood T cells. Partial responders at 0.1-3.0 mg/kg showed near-lowest clonal expansion.

Using immunoSEQ multiplex PCR, the repertoire was profiled, and TCRdb retains in-frame clones only, with some absent. The table lists around 35,000 clones, about 81% of them singletons. Trimming cost V 2 bases and J 2 bases, with 8 bases left between them. The germline V gene encodes CDR1 SGHTA and CDR2 FQGTGA. The CDR3 covers 14 residues. The chain uses TRBV7-3 and TRBJ2-3; TRBD1 is a possible D gene (5 bases). The receptor comes from an adult with an advanced solid tumor such as melanoma, head and neck, liver or kidney cancer. Sample: CD4+ or CD8+ T cells sorted from blood, taken in a trial of the OX40 agonist ivuxolimab. The CDR3 sequence: CASSLRQTTDTQYF. CDR3 nucleotides: TGTGCCAGCAGCTTACGACAGACCACAGATACGCAGTATTTT.